These T cell receptor beta chains were read from a single sample in a study of blood T cells in healthy people across ages. One entry per CDR3 protein, called by TCRdb with MiXCR from the 5' RACE reads. The data contain 1.5 million to 2 million distinct CDR3 sequences, around half of them singletons. Source material: blood. These receptor sequences come from a middle-aged woman in good health. The CDR3 runs from the conserved cysteine through the conserved F or W.

TRBJ1-2 | TRBV12-3/TRBV12-4 | CASRGTTGMGGYTF
TRBJ1-2 | TRBV20-1 | CSARDNRGPYGYTF
TRBJ2-5 | TRBV6-1 | CASPKRTGRETQYF
TRBJ2-1 | TRBV27 | CASVRRTKFGNEQFF
TRBJ2-3 | TRBV20-1 | CSARRTGVIDTQYF
TRBJ2-1 | TRBV20-1 | CSASTGISYNEQFF
TRBJ1-6 | TRBV5-1 | CASSPVGSVGSPLHF
TRBJ2-2 | TRBV24-1 | CAIRTNTGELFF
- | TRBV11-2 | CASSRGALRSYNEQYF
TRBJ2-7 | TRBV20-1 | CSARRTSVHEQYF
TRBJ2-5 | TRBV11-2 | CASSLSTSGGYF
TRBJ1-2 | TRBV4-3 | CASSQVGYEADFYGYTF
TRBJ1-1 | TRBV18 | CASSPPIAGQQNTEAFF
TRBJ2-1 | TRBV6-5 | CASSPSGRQQFF
TRBJ2-3 | TRBV7-2 | CAGSLGAALDTQYF
TRBJ2-1 | TRBV6-6 | CASSSQQSSYNEQFF
TRBJ2-3 | TRBV7-6 | CASSLGTGGITDTQYF
TRBJ2-1 | TRBV2 | CASTLGWNNEQFF
TRBJ2-3 | TRBV7-2 | CASSLVVAGVSVTDTQYF
TRBJ2-5 | TRBV5-1 | CASSPFQDSQETQYF